The sequence of this TCR beta chain was determined in a study of blood T cells in healthy people across ages (dated by TCRdb to the mid-2010s). Describing the broader study: In model experiments, template switching captured roughly one uniquely barcoded TCR beta cDNA molecule for every two T cells. Age-related changes in TCR beta repertoire diversity were measured in the study by deep sequencing normalized with unique cDNA molecular identifiers. The donors were divided into four age groups: young (average roughly 17 years), middle-aged (over 35), aged (approximately 64) and long-lived (around 80). Two additional independent replicas of 1 million unique cDNA reads from the same blood draw were analyzed for two donors (one aged 18 to 30 and one aged 80 or older). Study-wide findings and limitations: Estimates of total diversity based on one million sequenced T cells were regarded as lower bounds and as underestimates. Because donor CMV infection status was unknown, age-related changes in expanded clonotypes were potentially confounded. There was a strong correlation between observed TCR beta diversity and the percentage of naive T cells measured by flow cytometry. As age increased, observed TCR beta diversity per million T cells dropped in a roughly linear way, and a significant reduction was already evident by age approximately 40. Bulk unsorted PBMC profiling prevented conclusive comparison of naive and antigen-experienced compartments. The long-lived group showed more naive CD4+ T cells, fewer expanded clones and increased TCR diversity than the aged group, suggesting age selection.

Donors were approximately 42 systemically healthy Caucasian individuals from Russia aged roughly 6 to 95 years. Roughly 9 milliliters of peripheral blood were drawn from each donor into EDTA-treated Vacutainer tubes. Ficoll-Paque density-gradient centrifugation was used to isolate PBMCs, with at least 6.5 million per sample. Total RNA was extracted from PBMCs with Trizol reagent, with at least 5 micrograms obtained per sample. The percentages of naive CD45RAhigh/CD27high T cells were determined by flow cytometry on a PBMC aliquot from every donor. This clonotype was detected only a few times. There is no known antigen for this receptor. Per-nucleotide qualities are absent, and no much larger clonotype sits a single base away. Trimming costs V 4 bases and J 5 bases, and their ends lie 14 bases apart. Its CDR3 holds 14 amino acids, cysteine through phenylalanine. This entry keeps only the CDR3 DNA: 42 bases, framed from base 1. CDR1 and CDR2 (LGHDT, YNNKEL) derive from the germline V gene (reference sequence).

Library creation used 5' RACE. The instrument was an Illumina HiSeq 2500. A second PCR of about 6 to 11 cycles was run with a J-beta primer mix and a sample-barcoded 5' primer. A template-switch 5' adaptor carrying 12 random nucleotides introduced a unique molecular identifier onto each TCR beta cDNA molecule. Each sample yielded at least 3 million CDR3-containing paired-end reads. All of the RNA was converted into first-strand cDNA using the Mint cDNA synthesis kit, with a TRBC-specific oligonucleotide serving as the primer. After uracil-DNA glycosylase treatment, a first 18-cycle PCR used universal primers M1SS and BC2_uni_R on all cDNA. The published analysis was carried out like this. For normalization, 1 million high-quality reads, each with a distinct molecular identifier, were randomly selected from each sample. Instead of being binned into consensus sequences, reads with shared molecular identifiers were discarded. MiTCR, run with a Q25 quality threshold and the strictest error-elimination algorithm, handled CDR3 identification, clonotype clustering and error correction. A nonparametric unseen species model with Euler transformation was used to estimate a lower bound on total TCR beta diversity. Clones were called with MiXCR by TCRdb after fastp trimmed the public reads at Q25, and only in-frame beta chains were retained. Every entry covers one CDR3 protein and lists the most common genes and DNA from its rows. TCRdb's processing, not the study's, gives the V and J calls here. The sample data list 700,000 to 900,000 distinct CDR3 sequences, and roughly 25% of these were observed just once. The biggest ten clones account for 3% of the sample.

A further study also used this sample, focusing on T cells of mothers and their children. As noted in the second study: Nine systemically healthy Caucasian individuals served as donors, namely three mothers together with their six children. cDNA synthesis consumed the entire amount of extracted RNA, loaded at 1.5 ug RNA in each 15 ul reaction. In the second PCR, the M1S primer introduced both the sample barcodes and 2-4 random nucleotides. Each mother yielded over 9 million TCR beta CDR3 reads and each child roughly 2.9 million reads. Thymic selection shapes the output of TCR recombination in a similar way in related and unrelated pairs, and inherited differences have a minor effect. Normalized repertoire overlap in related mother-child pairs was always slightly higher than in unrelated mother-child pairs, but the difference was never significant. Persistent microchimeric T cell clones were not detected, at a sensitivity of 95 to 100 clones per million clonotypes. In the study, deep NGS was used to compare the TCR beta repertoires of mothers and children, and features distinguishing related mother-child pairs from unrelated individuals were sought. Mothers averaged roughly 40 +/- 4 years of age and children averaged roughly 12 +/- 4 years. After adapter ligation with NEBNext reagents, the libraries were sequenced on Illumina HiSeq 2000 with 100+100 nt paired-end reads. To prevent cross-contamination, the mother and child libraries were prepared one month apart and sequenced in separate runs. Between roughly 450,000 and 2,200,000 distinct TCR beta clonotypes were identified per donor. Naive TCR beta clonotypes were estimated from low-frequency clonotypes matched to each donor's FACS-determined naive share, without sorting.

The chain is made from TRBV3-1 and TRBJ1-2, with TRBD1 perhaps the D gene, on 6 matching bases. This receptor was obtained from a boy aged 5-17 years in good health. Input material: blood. DNA sequence: TGTGCCAGCAGCCCCCGGGACAAACTGTATGGCTACACCTTC. It codes for CASSPRDKLYGYTF.